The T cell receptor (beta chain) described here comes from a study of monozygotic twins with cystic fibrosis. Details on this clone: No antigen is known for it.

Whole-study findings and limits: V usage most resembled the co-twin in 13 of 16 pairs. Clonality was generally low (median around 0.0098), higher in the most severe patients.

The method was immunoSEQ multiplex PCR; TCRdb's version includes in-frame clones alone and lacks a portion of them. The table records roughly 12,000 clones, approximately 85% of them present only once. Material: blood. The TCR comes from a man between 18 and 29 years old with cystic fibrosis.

The CDR3 nucleotides are TGTGCCATCAGTGAGACAACCGGGACAGATAGCAATCAGCCCCAGCATTTT. Its translation: CAISETTGTDSNQPQHF. This chain links TRBV10-3 with TRBJ1-5; 7 bases line up with TRBD1. V shed 2 bases, J shed 0 bases, and the junction held 7 bases outside the gene matches. Germline CDR1 reads ENHRY; CDR2 reads SYGVKD. The CDR3 is made up of 17 amino acids.